These 28 T cell receptor beta chains were sequenced from one sample in a study of OX40 agonist ivuxolimab in advanced cancers. Profiling relied on immunoSEQ multiplex PCR, and the TCRdb table lists in-frame clones only, not all of them. The table has about 150,000 clones, roughly nine tenths seen once. The sample consisted of CD4+ or CD8+ T cells sorted from blood, taken in a trial of the OX40 agonist ivuxolimab. Source of these receptors: an adult with an advanced solid tumor such as melanoma, head and neck, liver or kidney cancer.

This chain connects TRBV6-1 to TRBJ1-1, with no clear D. CDR1 and CDR2 (germline): MNHNS, SASEGT. The V end was cut by 1 base, the J end by 7 bases, with 13 bases between. CDR3 length: 14 residues. CDR3 in DNA: TGTGCCAGCAGTGAAGGTTCAGCCCGGATTGAAGCTTTCTTT. Encoded protein: CASSEGSARIEAFF.

The chain employs TRBV6-5 and TRBJ2-5; 7 nucleotides match TRBD2. Germline V gene lookup returns CDR1 MNHEY and CDR2 SVGAGI. This CDR3 has 11 amino acids. CDR3 region: CGTHGRETQYF. Here the CDR3 DNA reads TGTGGAACCCACGGGAGGGAGACCCAGTACTTC.

Worth noting for this clone: At one end, the junction sequence differs from germline, possibly due to a read error. The V and J genes are TRBV29-1 and TRBJ1-2; D call uncertain. Germline loops: CDR1 SQVTM, CDR2 ANQGSEA. The CDR3 spans 11 residues. In DNA, the CDR3 is TGCAGCGTCGAAGAGCGGTATGGCTACACCTTC. Its translation: CSVEERYGYTF.

The genes are TRBV9 and TRBJ2-7; TRBD1 agrees at 7 bases. The CDR3 contains 15 residues. With 0 bases clipped from V and 2 bases from J, the junction kept 5 bases outside the gene matches. CDR1 and CDR2 from the germline V gene are SGDLS and YYNGEE. CDR3 nucleotides: TGTGCCAGCAGCGTAGGAGGGGACAGTGCCTACGAGCAGTACTTC. Its translation is CASSVGGDSAYEQYF.

This clone was found once. The chain has TRBV5-1 and TRBJ2-7; D remains ambiguous. The V end lost 4 bases, the J end lost 3 bases, and 14 bases lay between the germline ends. CDR1 and CDR2 from the germline V gene are SGHRS and YFSETQ. The CDR3 is 14 residues long. The CDR3 DNA sequence: TGCGCCAGCAGCAAGTCCCCTGGTAACTACGAGCAGTACTTC. This sequence encodes CASSKSPGNYEQYF.

The chain recombines TRBV7-8 with TRBJ2-7; possible D gene TRBD2, 5 bases. V was trimmed by 2 bases and J by 0 bases, leaving 11 bases between them. In germline, CDR1 is SGHVS, CDR2 FQNEAQ. This CDR3 has 15 residues. This CDR3 is CASSLQPGSSYEQYF. The CDR3 nucleotides read TGTGCCAGCAGCTTACAGCCGGGAAGCTCCTACGAGCAGTACTTC. Full variable domain (rest looked up from reference TRBV7-8 and TRBJ2-7): GAGVSQSPRYKVAKRGQDVALRCDPISGHVSLFWYQQALGQGPEFLTYFQNEAQLDKSGLPSDRFFAERPEGSVSTLKIQRTQQEDSAVYLCASSLQPGSSYEQYFGPGTRLTVT.

This chain links TRBV5-1 with TRBJ2-1; D is perhaps TRBD1 (6 bases). Germline CDR1 reads SGHRS; CDR2 reads YFSETQ. This CDR3 is 14 amino acids long. The ends were cut back, 2 bases at V and 7 bases at J, with 13 bases in the middle. CDR3 DNA sequence: TGCGCCAGCAGCTTCGGACAGTGGGAGAATGAGCAGTTCTTC. Translating it yields CASSFGQWENEQFF.

This rearrangement joins TRBV5-1 to TRBJ2-7; TRBD1 agrees at 8 bases. CDR1 and CDR2 from the germline V gene are SGHRS and YFSETQ. The CDR3 covers 15 residues. J gave up 2 bases and V 3 bases, and 7 bases lay outside the gene matches. CDR3 in DNA: TGCGCCAGCAGCTCCTGGACAGGGTCGCCCTACGAGCAGTACTTC. Protein: CASSSWTGSPYEQYF.

The rearrangement joins TRBV30 to TRBJ2-4, with unresolved D. Germline CDR1 reads GTSNPN; CDR2 reads SVGIG (reference sequence). The CDR3 extends over 13 amino acids. V was pared by 1 base and J by 6 bases, with 10 bases between. This CDR3 reads CAWSEAGGNIQYF. The DNA of the CDR3 is TGTGCCTGGAGTGAGGCAGGCGGAAACATTCAGTACTTC.

The chain joins TRBV7-3 to TRBJ2-3, with unresolved D. V was clipped by 5 bases and J by 0 bases, with 6 bases between them. CDR1 and CDR2 from the germline V gene are SGHTA and FQGTGA. CDR3 size: 13 residues. The chain's CDR3 is CASSLQSTDTQYF. The CDR3 coding sequence is TGTGCCAGCAGCCTCCAGAGCACAGATACGCAGTATTTT. The full variable domain, its missing parts supplied by reference TRBV7-3 and TRBJ2-3, is GAGVSQTPSNKVTEKGKYVELRCDPISGHTALYWYRQSLGQGPEFLIYFQGTGAADDSGLPNDRFFAVRPEGSVSTLKIQRTERGDSAVYLCASSLQSTDTQYFGPGTRLTVL.

The chain has TRBV5-1 and TRBJ1-5; D unclear. Germline V gene data show CDR1 as SGHRS and CDR2 as YFSETQ. This CDR3 comprises 15 residues. V gave up 4 bases and J gave up 2 bases, with 13 bases separating them. The CDR3 sequence is CASSVDSIGNQPQHF. For the CDR3, the DNA is TGCGCCAGCAGCGTGGACTCGATCGGCAATCAGCCCCAGCATTTT.

The chain uses TRBV19 and TRBJ1-1; possibly TRBD1 for D (5 bases). CDR1 LNHDA and CDR2 SQIVND come from the germline V gene (reference sequence). The germline V and J ends were trimmed by 1 base and 5 bases, with 17 bases remaining between them. The CDR3 runs 16 residues. The CDR3 spells CASSIGPGTGGTEAFF. The CDR3 coding sequence is TGTGCCAGTAGTATAGGGCCGGGGACCGGGGGGACTGAAGCTTTCTTT.

The gene calls are TRBV6-5 and TRBJ1-3; a possible D gene is TRBD1 (6 bases). CDR1 is MNHEY and CDR2 is SVGAGI in the germline V gene. V lost 0 bases, J lost 2 bases, and 11 bases lay in between. The CDR3 runs to 16 residues. The CDR3 loop reads CASSYSQGIPGNTIYF. The CDR3 region has the DNA TGTGCCAGCAGTTACTCCCAGGGGATTCCTGGAAACACCATATATTTT.

The CDR3 reads CASSPEGSSDTQYF. The CDR3 region has the DNA TGCGCCAGCAGCCCCGAGGGGAGTTCAGATACGCAGTATTTT. The chain is built from TRBV5-1 and TRBJ2-3; perhaps D is TRBD1 or TRBD2 (5 bases each). Germline CDR1 and CDR2: SGHRS and YFSETQ. The CDR3 is 14 residues long. V was shortened by 4 bases and J by 4 bases, with 13 bases between the two germline ends. Variable domain in full (rest from reference TRBV5-1 and TRBJ2-3): KAGVTQTPRYLIKTRGQQVTLSCSPISGHRSVSWYQQTPGQGLQFLFEYFSETQRNKGNFPGRFSGRQFSNSRSEMNVSTLELGDSALYLCASSPEGSSDTQYFGPGTRLTVL.

This chain uses TRBV5-1 with TRBJ1-5; D gene ambiguous. V dropped 5 bases and J dropped 2 bases, with 14 bases sitting between them. This CDR3 contains 15 residues. Germline values: CDR1 SGHRS, CDR2 YFSETQ. The CDR3 region is CASRVDGDGNQPQHF. The DNA of the CDR3 is TGCGCCAGCAGGGTGGATGGGGATGGCAATCAGCCCCAGCATTTT.

The chain couples TRBV9 to TRBJ2-2; 10 bases are a match to TRBD2. The germline V gene encodes CDR1 SGDLS and CDR2 YYNGEE. V dropped 4 bases and J dropped 0; count of bases not matched to a gene: 3. The CDR3 runs to 16 residues. Here the CDR3 reads CASSISGRSNTGELFF. CDR3 DNA sequence: TGTGCCAGCAGCATTAGCGGGAGGTCGAACACCGGGGAGCTGTTTTTT.

In its sample, this clone was seen a few times. The chain couples TRBV7-9 to TRBJ2-1, with unresolved D. The CDR3 loop spans 17 amino acids. CDR1 and CDR2 from the germline V gene are SEHNR and FQNEAQ (reference sequence). Trimming took 2 bases from V and 0 from J, leaving 14 bases between them. Here the CDR3 DNA reads TGTGCCAGCAGCTTAATGCGGTATTTCAGCTCCTACAATGAGCAGTTCTTC. This gives the protein CASSLMRYFSSYNEQFF.

The rearrangement links TRBV18 to TRBJ1-1; D might be TRBD1 (5 bases). V was trimmed by 10 bases and J by 0 bases, leaving 12 bases between them. The CDR3 has 13 amino acids. Per germline, CDR1 KGHSH and CDR2 LQKENI. In nucleotides, the CDR3 is TGTGCCACTCGGGGGACGATGAACACTGAAGCTTTCTTT. Translating gives CATRGTMNTEAFF.

The gene calls are TRBV7-2 and TRBJ2-5; D is undetermined. TRBJ2-7 matches the DNA end more closely, so the J call is doubtful. Germline V gene lookup returns CDR1 SGHTA and CDR2 FQGNSA. The CDR3 has 14 residues. The CDR3 DNA follows: TGTGCCAGCAGCTTGTCGGACGGACCCTACGAGCAGTACTTC. Protein: CASSLSDGPYEQYF.

This clone was recorded once. This chain links TRBV19 with TRBJ1-5; no reliable D call. V was clipped by 8 bases and J by 5 bases, with 10 bases between them. Germline CDR1 LNHDA, CDR2 SQIVND (reference sequence). This CDR3 spans 12 amino acids. The CDR3 DNA reads TGTGCCAGTCGGTTTAGGGATCAGCCCCAGCATTTT. It encodes CASRFRDQPQHF.

This chain uses TRBV28 with TRBJ1-1; D unresolved. CDR1 MDHEN and CDR2 SYDVKM come from the germline V gene. Trimming shortened V by 3 bases and J by 1 base, and 3 bases separated the two germline ends. This CDR3 comprises 12 residues. In DNA form, the CDR3 reads TGTGCCAGCAGTTTTAGGAACACTGAAGCTTTCTTT. Its protein product is CASSFRNTEAFF.

V usage is TRBV28 and J usage is TRBJ1-5; 8 nucleotides match TRBD1. Per germline, CDR1 MDHEN and CDR2 SYDVKM. The CDR3 is 17 amino acids. V was clipped by 5 bases and J by 2 bases; unmatched bases: 11. In nucleotides, the CDR3 is TGTGCCAGCAGTACCGCCCCAGGGGGCGCGGGCAATCAGCCCCAGCATTTT. It yields the protein CASSTAPGGAGNQPQHF.

V and J are TRBV11-2 and TRBJ2-7; 11 nucleotides agree with TRBD2. The CDR3 contains 15 residues. V was clipped by 3 bases and J by 5 bases; unmatched bases: 6. The germline gives CDR1 SGHAT, CDR2 FQNNGV. The DNA for the CDR3 is TGTGCCAGCAGCTTCGTCTCGACTAGCGGGAACGAGCAGTACTTC. It encodes CASSFVSTSGNEQYF.

This clone has only one observation. The chain is built from TRBV2 and TRBJ2-5; TRBD2 agrees at 7 bases. Trimming at V came to 7 bases and at J to 5 bases, leaving 7 bases not matched to a gene. Germline V CDR1 and CDR2: SNHLY, FYNNEI. The CDR3 is made up of 13 amino acids. The CDR3 region has the DNA TGTGCCAGCAAGGCGGGAGCGGGTGAGACCCAGTACTTC. Translation: CASKAGAGETQYF.

The chain couples TRBV5-1 to TRBJ2-7; D is undetermined. The CDR3 sequence is 14 residues long. Trimming removed 0 bases at V and 2 bases at J, with 9 bases between. CDR1 and CDR2 from the germline V gene are SGHRS and YFSETQ. The CDR3 coding sequence is TGCGCCAGCAGCTTGGGCGGCCCACCCTACGAGCAGTACTTC. Protein product: CASSLGGPPYEQYF.

A word on this clone: Compared with germline, one end of the junction differs, possibly owing to a read error. This rearrangement joins TRBV7-3 to TRBJ2-5; D gene uncertain. The CDR3 runs to 13 residues. The germline V gene has CDR1 SGHTA and CDR2 FQGTGA. This CDR3 reads CASSLTVEETQYF. The CDR3 nucleotides read TGTGCCAGCAGCCTAACAGTGGAAGAGACCCAGTACTTC.

The chain employs TRBV28 and TRBJ2-1; no reliable D call. There are 15 residues in the CDR3. Deletions cut 2 bases from V and 0 bases from J, with 8 bases between. CDR1 and CDR2 (germline): MDHEN, SYDVKM. The CDR3 reads CASSLLLGSYNEQFF. CDR3 in DNA: TGTGCCAGCAGTTTACTCCTGGGCTCCTACAATGAGCAGTTCTTC.

The rearrangement joins TRBV7-8 to TRBJ1-1, with 7 bases aligning to TRBD1. J lost 3 bases, V lost 11 bases, and 6 bases had no gene match. The V gene's germline CDR1 is SGHVS and CDR2 FQNEAQ. The CDR3 covers 12 residues. The CDR3 region has the DNA TGTGCCTCCTTAGGGGGCGACACTGAAGCTTTCTTT. Its translation: CASLGGDTEAFF.